A single T cell receptor beta chain is shown here with its context. Recruitment covered over 20 US areas and drew participants whose ages spanned roughly 18 to 95 years. This sample was taken from a study of blood T cell repertoires in COVID-19. The overall study: Some COVID-19 samples were acute and others convalescent; all came from the United States, Italy and Spain. PBMCs, B-cell-depleted T cells, or T cells were the source of the cDNA or gDNA that made up the material.

Using immunoSEQ multiplex PCR, the repertoire was profiled, and TCRdb retains in-frame clones only, with some absent. The table lists roughly 330,000 clones, around 87% of them singletons. The germline V gene encodes CDR1 MNHEY and CDR2 SVGAGI. The trim removed 9 bases at V and 6 bases at J, leaving 6 bases unmatched. The CDR3 is 12 residues long. This receptor was obtained from a woman aged 25-40 years who had recovered from COVID-19. The chain links TRBV6-5 to TRBJ1-2, with 8 bases aligning to TRBD1. Source material: PBMCs or T cells enriched from blood (not recorded which). The CDR3 protein is CASSGQGDGYTF. The DNA for the CDR3 is TGTGCCAGTTCCGGACAGGGAGATGGCTACACCTTC.